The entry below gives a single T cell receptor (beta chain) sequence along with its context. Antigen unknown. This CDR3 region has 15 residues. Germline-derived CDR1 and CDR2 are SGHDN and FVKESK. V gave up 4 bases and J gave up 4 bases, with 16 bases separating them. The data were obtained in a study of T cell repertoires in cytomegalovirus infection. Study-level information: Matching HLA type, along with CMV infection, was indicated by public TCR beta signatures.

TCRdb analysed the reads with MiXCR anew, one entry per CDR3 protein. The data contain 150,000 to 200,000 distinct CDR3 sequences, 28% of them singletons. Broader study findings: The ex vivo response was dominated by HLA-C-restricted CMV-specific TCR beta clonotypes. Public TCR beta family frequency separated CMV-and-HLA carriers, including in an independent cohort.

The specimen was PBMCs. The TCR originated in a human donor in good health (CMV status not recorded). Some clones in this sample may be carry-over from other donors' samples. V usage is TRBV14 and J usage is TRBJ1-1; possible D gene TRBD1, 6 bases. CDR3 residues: CASSLLTGKGTEAFF. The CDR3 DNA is TGTGCCAGCAGCCTACTAACAGGGAAAGGCACTGAAGCTTTCTTT. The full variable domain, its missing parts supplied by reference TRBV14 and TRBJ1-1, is EAGVTQFPSHSVIEKGQTVTLRCDPISGHDNLYWYRRVMGKEIKFLLHFVKESKQDESGMPNNRFLAERTGGTYSTLKVQPAELEDSGVYFCASSLLTGKGTEAFFGQGTRLTVV.